The TCR beta chain under discussion was sequenced for a study of metastatic and nonmetastatic thyroid tumors (dated by TCRdb to the early 2020s). A note on the overall study: Repertoires were compared across peripheral blood and tumor or nodule tissue samples from malignant and benign thyroid patients. On the study overall, not on this receptor specifically: In both blood and tumor samples, TCR beta diversity was reported to be significantly higher in malignant tumors than in benign nodules.

Library preparation was by PCR. Sequenced on an Illumina HiSeq 4000. High-throughput sequencing was used to profile the TCR beta-chain CDR3 region of each patient. On the authors' methods: The researchers built a classifier to tell apart papillary thyroid cancer patients with distant metastasis, based on CDR3 differences among clinicopathological groups. The Shannon index was used to measure repertoire diversity, and the Morisita-Horn index was used to measure how similar tumor and blood repertoires were. TCRdb trimmed public reads at Q25 via fastp, called clones via MiXCR and kept in-frame beta chains. In this record, the V and J calls reflect TCRdb's handling and not the investigators' own analysis. This sample has about 21,000 clones in its table, and 28% of those were observed once. The ten top clones hold 13% to 15% of the sample. About this clone: No antigen is known for it. There are no base qualities to consult, and no much larger clone falls within one base.

None of the patients had been given any treatment before thyroid surgery. Patient clinical samples collected from about 2011 to 2018 were retrospectively analysed using T-cell receptor beta sequencing. Spanning cysteine to phenylalanine, the CDR3 consists of 14 amino acids. Kept here is only the CDR3 DNA, which spans 42 bases and is read in frame from base 1. The germline V gene yields SNHLY for CDR1 and FYNNEI for CDR2. V gives up 8 bases and J gives up 0 bases, and the segment between their germline ends measures 14 bases. Recombination joined TRBV2 with TRBJ2-7; no confident D gene assignment can be made. Sequenced input: tumor tissue. The sequence was obtained from a male donor with papillary thyroid cancer or a benign thyroid nodule (not recorded which). Some clones in this sample may be carry-over from other donors' samples. The CDR3 region has the sequence CASCARRSSYEQYF. The DNA sequence follows: TGTGCCAGCTGCGCTCGCCGGAGCTCCTACGAGCAGTACTTC.